The clone carrying this T cell receptor beta chain was counted many times. Its antigen is not identified. The CDR3 has 15 amino acids. The germline CDR1 and CDR2 sequences are SGHAT and FQNNGV. The ends lost 4 bases at V and 0 bases at J; junction bases unmatched: 5. The data were obtained in a study of identical twins. Study-level findings and limits: Models underestimated TCR alpha sharing (out-of-frame) in monozygotic twins.

Unique molecular identifiers were in the cDNA, with template-switch universal primer binding. MiXCR, applied by TCRdb to the 5' RACE reads, yields one record per CDR3 protein. The sample includes about 810,000 distinct CDR3 sequences, 9% to 15% of them seen just once. This same sample was also part of a study on yellow fever vaccine responses in identical twins.

The sequencing sample was made of PBMCs. The gene calls are TRBV11-2 and TRBJ1-1, with 7 nucleotides matching TRBD1. The TCR was taken from a woman under 30 in good health. CDR3 nucleotides: TGTGCCAGCAGCTCCCGGGACAGAATGAACACTGAAGCTTTCTTT. Protein sequence: CASSSRDRMNTEAFF. Full variable domain (outside the CDR3, taken from reference TRBV11-2 and TRBJ1-1): EAGVAQSPRYKIIEKRQSVAFWCNPISGHATLYWYQQILGQGPKLLIQFQNNGVVDDSQLPKDRFSAERLKGVDSTLKIQPAKLEDSAVYLCASSSRDRMNTEAFFGQGTRLTVV.